This T cell receptor beta chain was recovered during a study of low-dose radiotherapy and immunotherapy resistance in tumors. Turning to the study itself: The regimen for patients comprised intravenous nivolumab 240 mg every two weeks plus intravenous ipilimumab 1 mg/kg every six weeks.

This clonotype was recorded only once. One end of the junction fails to match germline, which may point to a read error. Time point specified: before trial treatment. The CDR3 contains 15 residues. The germline CDR1 and CDR2 sequences are LNHDA and SQIVND (reference sequence). Gene-specific TRAV and TRBV primers were used for first-strand cDNA, covering alpha and beta chains. Both a constant-region primer and a V-primer adapter served to amplify TCRs across roughly 20 PCR cycles. MiXCR, run by TCRdb on the reads, gives a single entry per CDR3 protein. The repertoire holds over 70,000 distinct CDR3 sequences, with around 30% as singletons.

The receptor comes from a female donor with ovarian cancer. The gene calls are TRBV19 and TRBJ1-5; a possible D gene is TRBD1 (5 bases). The sample here was PBMCs, taken before treatment. The CDR3 DNA follows: TGTGCCAGTGGTATGGGGGGGACGGCAAATCAGCCCCAGCATTTT. Its translation: CASGMGGTANQPQHF.